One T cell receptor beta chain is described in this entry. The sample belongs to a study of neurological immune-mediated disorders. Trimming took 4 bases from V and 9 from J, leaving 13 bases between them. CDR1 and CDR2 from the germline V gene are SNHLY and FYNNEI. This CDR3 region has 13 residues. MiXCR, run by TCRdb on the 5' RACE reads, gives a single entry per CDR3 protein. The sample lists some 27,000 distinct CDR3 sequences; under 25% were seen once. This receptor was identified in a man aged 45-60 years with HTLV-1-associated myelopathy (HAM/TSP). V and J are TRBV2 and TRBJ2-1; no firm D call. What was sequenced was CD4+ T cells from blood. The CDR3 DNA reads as TGTGCCAGCAGTGTTCTCTCCCCGGGTGAGCAGTTCTTC. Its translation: CASSVLSPGEQFF.